A selection of T cell receptor beta chains follows, all from one sample in a study of shared T cell receptors in the human thymus. Sequenced by immunoSEQ multiplex PCR; TCRdb stores in-frame clones only, minus some. Among approximately 660,000 clones listed, roughly 88% were seen once. The same data also contributed to another study, on human thymus T cells.

Sequencing was performed on thymocytes. These receptors were taken from a boy in the first two years of life with a congenital heart defect. Each CDR3 is given with its conserved first and last residue. A D gene is named only where the DNA matches it firmly. Rows give clone size only sometimes, using once, few, many, or a class for an expanded clone.

cdr3_nt	cdr3_aa	d_call	v_call	j_call	clone_size
TGTGCCACCAGCAGAGATCGGGGCGGGGAGCTGTTTTTT	CATSRDRGGELFF	-	TRBV15	TRBJ2-2	-
TGTGCCAGCAGCTTCGGGGGGGTTAAAGAGACCCAGTACTTC	CASSFGGVKETQYF	TRBD2	TRBV5-5	TRBJ2-5	-
TGTGCCAGCAGTGACTCGATCCAGGCGAATGGCTACACCTTC	CASSDSIQANGYTF	-	TRBV6-4	TRBJ1-2	-
TGTGCCAGCAGCAAAAAGGAGGTGGAGGCCGGGGAGCTGTTTTTT	CASSKKEVEAGELFF	-	TRBV21-1	TRBJ2-2	once
TGTGCCAGCAGTTTCACAGGGGGTCCCTACGAGCAGTACTTC	CASSFTGGPYEQYF	TRBD1	TRBV27	TRBJ2-7	once
TGTGCCAGCAGTTTTGCCCTAACGGGACTAGCGGGACTTGAGCAGTTCTTC	CASSFALTGLAGLEQFF	TRBD2	TRBV28	TRBJ2-1	once
TGCGCCAGCAGCCAAAGCGGGAGGCTCGTCTGGGAGCAGTTCTTC	CASSQSGRLVWEQFF	TRBD2	TRBV4-3	TRBJ2-1	once
TGTGCCTGGAGTGTGGGAAACTATCTAGCGGGAGTCTCTAGTGGTGAGCAGTTCTTC	CAWSVGNYLAGVSSGEQFF	TRBD2	TRBV30	TRBJ2-1	-
TGCGCCAGCAGCCTCCAAATGAGTCCCCTAACTAGCGGCCCCACCGGGGAGCTGTTTTTT	CASSLQMSPLTSGPTGELFF	TRBD2	TRBV4-3	TRBJ2-2	-
TGTGCCAGCAGTGACGTTTCTCTCGATACGCAGTATTTT	CASSDVSLDTQYF	-	TRBV2	TRBJ2-3	once
TGTGCCAGCACCATAAATGCGGGGTTGCAAGAGACCCAGTACTTC	CASTINAGLQETQYF	-	TRBV27	TRBJ2-5	-
TGCGCCAGCAGCCATCCCGACAGGGGGAGGACTGAAGCTTTCTTT	CASSHPDRGRTEAFF	TRBD1	TRBV4-3	TRBJ1-1	-
TGTGCCAGCAGCCTCAGCGGGGCAGGGGCTCGGGGGACCCAGTACTTC	CASSLSGAGARGTQYF	-	TRBV7-6	TRBJ2-5	-
TGTGCCAGTAGTAAGACTAGCGGGAGACAAGGTGAGCAGTTCTTC	CASSKTSGRQGEQFF	TRBD2	TRBV19	TRBJ2-1	-
TGCGCCAGCAGCCAAGATCGTCCACAGGGTCATGGCTACACCTTC	CASSQDRPQGHGYTF	-	TRBV4-1	TRBJ1-2	-
TGTGCCAGCAGCGCGGCTAGTTGGCAGGGCTCCTACGAGCAGTACTTC	CASSAASWQGSYEQYF	-	TRBV28	TRBJ2-7	-
TGTGCCAGCAGGGACAGCTCTAATGAAAAACTGTTTTTT	CASRDSSNEKLFF	-	TRBV28	TRBJ1-4	-
TGTGCCAGCAGCCATCGGACTAGAGGAAGCACAGATACGCAGTATTTT	CASSHRTRGSTDTQYF	TRBD2	TRBV28	TRBJ2-3	-
TGCGCCAGCAGCCAAGAGGGGACAGGGAGATGGGATGAAAAACTGTTTTTT	CASSQEGTGRWDEKLFF	TRBD1	TRBV4-1	TRBJ1-4	few
TGTGCTAGTGGTTTGGAATCCCCTAGCAGTCAAGAGACCCAGTACTTC	CASGLESPSSQETQYF	-	TRBV12-5	TRBJ2-5	-
TGTGCCAGCAGCTCAGAACCAGCCGGGACAGAAAACACTGAAGCTTTCTTT	CASSSEPAGTENTEAFF	TRBD1	TRBV7-9	TRBJ1-1	-
TGTGCCAGCAGTACGGGACAGGGGGCTGCGGAGACCCAGTACTTC	CASSTGQGAAETQYF	TRBD1	TRBV2	TRBJ2-5	-
TGTGCCAGCAGCTGGAAGCGGGAGGAGATATACGAGCAGTACTTC	CASSWKREEIYEQYF	TRBD2	TRBV7-2	TRBJ2-7	-